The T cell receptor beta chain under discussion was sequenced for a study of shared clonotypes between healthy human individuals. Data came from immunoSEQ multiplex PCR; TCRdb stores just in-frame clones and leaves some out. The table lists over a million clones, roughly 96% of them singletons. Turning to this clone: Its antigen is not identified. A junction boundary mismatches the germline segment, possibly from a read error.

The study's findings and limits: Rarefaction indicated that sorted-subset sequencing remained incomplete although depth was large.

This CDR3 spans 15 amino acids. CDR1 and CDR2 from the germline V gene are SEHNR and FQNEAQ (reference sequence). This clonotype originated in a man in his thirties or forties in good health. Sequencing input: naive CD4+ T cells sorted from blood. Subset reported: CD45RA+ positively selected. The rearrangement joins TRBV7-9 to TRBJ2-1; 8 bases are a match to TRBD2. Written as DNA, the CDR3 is TGTGCCAGCAGCTTAGTTAGGACTAGCTACCATGAGCAGTTCTTC. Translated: CASSLVRTSYHEQFF.